These T cell receptor beta chains were read from a single sample in a study of cytomegalovirus exposure and HLA in healthy donors. Assay used: immunoSEQ multiplex PCR; TCRdb lists only in-frame clones, some missing. Of more than 50,000 clones listed, roughly 71% are singletons. What was sequenced was PBMCs. These receptors all stem from a man in his fifties in good health and CMV-seropositive. Each CDR3 is given with its conserved first and last residue. The D gene is left open where the match is weak. Some rows mark clone size as missing; the rest say once, few, many or name a class of expanded clone.

V gene: TRBV5-1
J gene: TRBJ2-1
D gene: TRBD2
clone size: NA
CDR3 protein: CASSFGLAGAGSYNEQFF

V gene: TRBV4-3
J gene: TRBJ1-1
D gene: NA
clone size: NA
CDR3 protein: CASSRGGTEAFF

V gene: TRBV19
J gene: TRBJ1-4
D gene: NA
clone size: NA
CDR3 protein: CASRATASNEKLFF

V gene: TRBV5-5
J gene: TRBJ1-4
D gene: TRBD1
clone size: few
CDR3 protein: CASSHWTGTNEKLFF

V gene: TRBV9
J gene: TRBJ2-2
D gene: TRBD1
clone size: NA
CDR3 protein: CASSGGQGRTGELFF

V gene: TRBV14
J gene: TRBJ1-4
D gene: NA
clone size: NA
CDR3 protein: CASSQLQITTNEKLFF

V gene: TRBV2
J gene: TRBJ2-7
D gene: NA
clone size: NA
CDR3 protein: CASSDREMGSYEQYF

V gene: TRBV4-1
J gene: TRBJ1-2
D gene: TRBD1
clone size: NA
CDR3 protein: CASSQEGDRGPLNYGYTF

V gene: TRBV27
J gene: TRBJ1-2
D gene: TRBD1
clone size: few
CDR3 protein: CASSSGTGGYGYTF

V gene: TRBV28
J gene: TRBJ1-5
D gene: NA
clone size: few
CDR3 protein: CASSLIQSNQPQHF

V gene: TRBV10-3
J gene: TRBJ1-1
D gene: TRBD1
clone size: few
CDR3 protein: CAISDRRDRDTEAFF